This is a list of T cell receptor beta chains from one sample in a study of metastatic and nonmetastatic thyroid tumors. TCRdb re-called clones from the PCR reads using MiXCR. The sample has about 90,000 clones; 8.6% are singletons. Sequencing used blood. All receptors come from a female donor with papillary thyroid cancer or a benign thyroid nodule (not recorded which). Some clones in this sample may be carry-over from other donors' samples. CDR3s include the opening cysteine and the closing phenylalanine or tryptophan. D genes are given only for firm matches. Only part of the rows carry a size: once, few, many, or a class if the clone is expanded.

D,J,V,size,DNA,CDR3
NA,TRBJ1-2,TRBV28,many,TGTGCCAGCAGTTTTAGTGGGGATGAAGACTATGGCTACACCTTC,CASSFSGDEDYGYTF
TRBD2,TRBJ2-7,TRBV30,few,TGTGCCTGGACGGGGCTAGCGGGGGGGCTCGACGAGCAGTACTTC,CAWTGLAGGLDEQYF
NA,TRBJ2-1,TRBV5-4,many,TGTGCCAGCAGCCCTCGTGGCGTCTCCTACAATGAGCAGTTCTTC,CASSPRGVSYNEQFF
TRBD1,TRBJ1-1,TRBV2,NA,TGTGCCAGCAGTGTAATACCGGGACAGGGGGCGCTGCGTTTGTGTGCTTTCTTT,CASSVIPGQGALRLCAFF
NA,TRBJ2-1,TRBV18,NA,TGTGCCAGCTCACCAACGACATGGCCTACCGAGCAGTTCTTC,CASSPTTWPTEQFF
NA,TRBJ1-5,TRBV15,many,TGTGCCACCAGCAGAGACAGCGGCAATCAGCCCCAGCATTTT,CATSRDSGNQPQHF
NA,TRBJ1-3,TRBV30,many,TGTGCCTCGGATCCCGGAGGAAACACCATATATTTT,CASDPGGNTIYF
TRBD2,TRBJ2-1,TRBV6-5,many,TGTGCCAGCAGTTATATTCCCCCAGGGACTAGCAATGAGCAGTTCTTC,CASSYIPPGTSNEQFF
NA,TRBJ1-2,TRBV3-1,many,TGTGCCAGCAGCCAAATTCGGTCGACGGGGACTTCGGGCTACACCTTC,CASSQIRSTGTSGYTF
NA,TRBJ1-2,TRBV30,many,TGTGCCTGGACCCGCCGGGGGGGCGGCTACACCTTC,CAWTRRGGGYTF
NA,TRBJ2-1,TRBV24-1,many,TGTGCCACCAAAGACAGGGAGGACGAGCAGTTCTTC,CATKDREDEQFF
TRBD1,TRBJ1-2,TRBV14,once,TGTGCCAGCAGCAAGACAGGGATCTATGGCTACACCTTC,CASSKTGIYGYTF
NA,TRBJ2-7,TRBV7-9,many,TGTGCCAGCAGCTCATCGTTGGGGGGTTACTACGAGCAGTACTTC,CASSSSLGGYYEQYF
NA,TRBJ2-3,TRBV6-5,many,TGTGCCAGCAGTTCCTTTTTACGGGCAGATACGCAGTATTTT,CASSSFLRADTQYF
NA,TRBJ2-7,TRBV12-3/TRBV12-4,NA,TGTGCCAGCAGTTTGCCCAATGACAGTGAGGCCTACGAGCAGTACTTC,CASSLPNDSEAYEQYF
TRBD1,TRBJ1-5,TRBV6-1,many,TGTGCCAGCCACAGGGGGCAGGGTCAGCCCCAGCATTTT,CASHRGQGQPQHF
NA,TRBJ2-5,TRBV12-3/TRBV12-4,few,TGTGCCAGCAGCTCCTGGGGGGTACGAGAGACCCAGTACTTC,CASSSWGVRETQYF
TRBD2,TRBJ2-3,TRBV4-2,many,TGTGCCAGCAGCCAGGGTAGCGGGGACGGTACAGATACGCAGTATTTT,CASSQGSGDGTDTQYF
NA,TRBJ1-1,TRBV6-6,many,TGTGCCAGCAGTTACGAGAGGAACACTGAAGCTTTCTTT,CASSYERNTEAFF
NA,TRBJ2-2,TRBV27,many,TGTGCCAGCAGTTTCGTAGGGGACCTTAAGAACACCGGGGAGCTGTTTTTT,CASSFVGDLKNTGELFF
NA,TRBJ2-7,TRBV9,many,TGTGCCAGCAGCACTTCCGGGACGGTCTACGAGCAGTACTTC,CASSTSGTVYEQYF
NA,TRBJ2-1,TRBV6-1,few,TGTGCCAGCAGTAACATGAAGGGAATGTGGCAGTTCTTC,CASSNMKGMWQFF
TRBD2,TRBJ2-7,TRBV27,NA,TGTGCCAGCAGTCTGACTAGCGGGAGCATCTACGAGCAGTACTTC,CASSLTSGSIYEQYF
TRBD1,TRBJ2-7,TRBV10-2,many,TGCGCCAGCAGGGGGACAGGGGGCCACGAGCAGTACTTC,CASRGTGGHEQYF
TRBD1,TRBJ1-4,TRBV6-1,many,TGTGCCAGTCACAGGGACAGAGCCCCAAGTAATGAAAAACTGTTTTTT,CASHRDRAPSNEKLFF
TRBD1,TRBJ2-7,TRBV20-1,many,TGCAGTGCTGTGTGGGGACAGGGGTACGAGCAGTACTTC,CSAVWGQGYEQYF
NA,TRBJ2-2,TRBV19,many,TGTGCCAGTAGTACTACAAACACCGGGGAGCTGTTTTTT,CASSTTNTGELFF
NA,TRBJ2-1,TRBV4-1,NA,TGCGCCAGCAGCCAAGTTAAGGCGGGACAAGGATGGGCAAATGAGCAGTTCTTC,CASSQVKAGQGWANEQFF
NA,TRBJ2-5,TRBV7-6,many,TGTGCCAGCAGCTTAGAGGGCGACAGACAAGAGACCCAGTACTTC,CASSLEGDRQETQYF
TRBD1,TRBJ1-5,TRBV20-1,many,TGCAGTGCTAGAGCCCCTGGGACAGGGGGCAATCAGCCCCAGCATTTT,CSARAPGTGGNQPQHF
TRBD1,TRBJ2-1,TRBV7-3,many,TGTGCCAGCAGTTCGGGACAGACTACCTACAATGAGCAGTTCTTC,CASSSGQTTYNEQFF
TRBD1,TRBJ1-2,TRBV5-1,many,TGCGCCAGCAGCCCTCAAGGGGGACAGGATAGGGGCTACACCTTC,CASSPQGGQDRGYTF
NA,TRBJ2-5,TRBV18,many,TGTGCCAGCTCACCCCTGGGGAGCTCCCAGGAGACCCAGTACTTC,CASSPLGSSQETQYF
TRBD1,TRBJ2-3,TRBV6-4,many,TGTGCCAGCAGTGCAGGAGACAGGGAAACAGATACGCAGTATTTT,CASSAGDRETDTQYF
NA,TRBJ2-5,TRBV27,many,TGTGCCAGCAGTAAGGGGGAGTGGGAGACCCAGTACTTC,CASSKGEWETQYF
NA,TRBJ2-1,TRBV7-9,many,TGTGCCAGCAGCTTAGCACGCAGTCCGGGCAATGAGCAGTTCTTC,CASSLARSPGNEQFF
NA,TRBJ1-3,TRBV9,many,TGTGCCAGCAGCGCGGGGGGATCTGGAAACACCATATATTTT,CASSAGGSGNTIYF
NA,TRBJ2-7,TRBV10-3,many,TGTGCCATCAGTGACGCAGCCCGAGACTTTAAGCAGTACTTC,CAISDAARDFKQYF
NA,TRBJ2-7,TRBV24-1,few,TGTGCCACCAGTCATGCAGCAGACTACGAGCAGTACTTC,CATSHAADYEQYF
TRBD1,TRBJ1-3,TRBV25-1,many,TGTGCCAGCAGTGCAGGGGGCGCCGGAAACACCATATATTTT,CASSAGGAGNTIYF
NA,TRBJ1-3,TRBV7-2,many,TGTGCCAGCAGCTTACGGGGTTTTGGAAACACCATATATTTT,CASSLRGFGNTIYF
NA,TRBJ2-1,TRBV27,many,TGTGCCAGCAGTTTATTCCCCCCCGGGACACCCAATGAGCAGTTCTTC,CASSLFPPGTPNEQFF
TRBD1,TRBJ1-1,TRBV5-1,many,TGCGCCAGCAGCCCGGGACAGGGAACTGAAGCTTTCTTT,CASSPGQGTEAFF
NA,TRBJ2-5,TRBV30,many,TGTGCCTCCCTGACAGAAGAGACCCAGTACTTC,CASLTEETQYF
NA,TRBJ2-7,TRBV6-1,many,TGTGCCAGCAGTGAACGCCAGGGCCCAATTTACGAGCAGTACTTC,CASSERQGPIYEQYF
NA,TRBJ1-5,TRBV18,many,TGTGCCAGCTCTCGAGGGGGAGGAGGTCAGCCCCAGCATTTT,CASSRGGGGQPQHF
TRBD1,TRBJ2-7,TRBV3-1,many,TGTGCCAGCAGCCAAGGGACAGGGGGCAGTGGATACGAGCAGTACTTC,CASSQGTGGSGYEQYF
NA,TRBJ1-6,TRBV15,many,TGTGCCACCAGCAGAGATTTCGCGAATTCACCCCTCCACTTT,CATSRDFANSPLHF
NA,TRBJ1-1,TRBV14,NA,TGTGCCAGCAGCCCCGGGACCCGGGTGGGCACTGAAGCTTTCTTT,CASSPGTRVGTEAFF
TRBD1,TRBJ1-5,TRBV20-1,few,TGCAGTGCTAGGACAGGGACAGGCAATCAGCCCCAGCATTTT,CSARTGTGNQPQHF
NA,TRBJ2-5,TRBV6-2/TRBV6-3,NA,TGTGCCAGCAGACCACTGACCACGGAGACCCAGTACTTC,CASRPLTTETQYF
NA,TRBJ2-3,TRBV18,many,TGTGCCAGCTCCCTAGACACAGATACGCAGTATTTT,CASSLDTDTQYF
TRBD1,TRBJ2-7,TRBV6-1,many,TGTGCCAGCAGAGACGGGACAGCCTACGAGCAGTACTTC,CASRDGTAYEQYF
TRBD2,TRBJ2-3,TRBV28,many,TGTGCCAGCAGTTTGGGGGAGGTAGCGGGGGCAACAGATACGCAGTATTTT,CASSLGEVAGATDTQYF
NA,TRBJ2-3,TRBV24-1,many,TGTGCCACCAGTGGTAAAGGGTTAGGCACAGATACGCAGTATTTT,CATSGKGLGTDTQYF
NA,TRBJ2-5,TRBV6-2/TRBV6-3,many,TGTGCCAGCAGTTACTTCATAATAGAGACCCAGTACTTC,CASSYFIIETQYF
NA,TRBJ1-5,TRBV27,many,TGTGCCAGCAATCTTGGACGGAAAAATCAGCCCCAGCATTTT,CASNLGRKNQPQHF
TRBD2,TRBJ2-3,TRBV6-4,few,TGTTCCAGCAGTGACACTAGCGGGCGGGCAGATACGCAGTATTTT,CSSSDTSGRADTQYF
TRBD1,TRBJ1-3,TRBV29-1,many,TGCAGCGTTGAAGCCGGGACAGGGTACGGAAACACCATATATTTT,CSVEAGTGYGNTIYF
NA,TRBJ2-3,TRBV18,many,TGTGCCAGCTCATCAACTGGGGGGGGCCGCACAGATACGCAGTATTTT,CASSSTGGGRTDTQYF